Listed here are 10 T cell receptor beta chains from one sample, sequenced in a study of T cell responses to AZD1222 COVID-19 vaccine. TCRdb's table, derived via immunoSEQ multiplex PCR, lists solely in-frame clones and lacks some. Found here are about 140,000 clones, around 89% of them singletons; the top ten hold approximately 4.8%. Sequenced material: peripheral blood, taken on day 0 of AZD1222 vaccination. These receptors came from an adult in good health.

The gene calls are TRBV7-2 and TRBJ2-7, with 11 bases aligning to TRBD2. CDR3 length: 16 residues. Germline trimming cut 1 base from V and 3 bases from J; bases unmatched to any gene: 5. The germline CDR1 and CDR2 sequences are SGHTA and FQGNSA. This chain's CDR3 is CASSLVGTSGDYEQYF. In DNA form, the CDR3 reads TGTGCCAGCAGCTTAGTTGGGACTAGCGGTGACTACGAGCAGTACTTC. The full variable domain, with the rest looked up from reference TRBV7-2 and TRBJ2-7, is GAGVSQSPSNKVTEKGKDVELRCDPISGHTALYWYRQSLGQGLEFLIYFQGNSAPDKSGLPSDRFSAERTGGSVSTLTIQRTQQEDSAVYLCASSLVGTSGDYEQYFGPGTRLTVT.

The chain has TRBV7-8 and TRBJ2-2; 7 nucleotides match TRBD2. Germline-derived CDR1 and CDR2 are SGHVS and FQNEAQ. The CDR3 runs 15 residues. V was pared by 7 bases and J by 3 bases, with 8 bases of the junction left unmatched. The CDR3 coding sequence is TGTGCCAGCACCCTCACGGGGGGTTACACCGGGGAGCTGTTTTTT. It yields the protein CASTLTGGYTGELFF.

This clone has just a few counts. This chain uses TRBV5-1 with TRBJ2-1, with 9 bases aligning to TRBD2. Germline values: CDR1 SGHRS, CDR2 YFSETQ. This CDR3 has 16 residues. The V and J ends lost 2 bases and 2 bases, in that order; junction bases with no gene match: 5. The chain's CDR3 is CASSFQREATYNEQFF. CDR3 DNA: TGCGCCAGCAGCTTCCAGCGGGAGGCGACCTACAATGAGCAGTTCTTC.

V is TRBV3-1 (or the pseudogene TRBV3-2) and J is TRBJ2-2; D is uncertain. CDR3 size: 16 residues. CDR1 is LGHDT, CDR2 YNNKEL, per germline (reference sequence). Trimming stripped 3 bases from V and 0 bases from J, with 11 bases between. The CDR3 sequence: CASSHFPPANTGELFF. CDR3 DNA sequence: TGTGCCAGCAGCCATTTCCCCCCCGCGAACACCGGGGAGCTGTTTTTT.

DNA for the CDR3: TGCGCCAGCACCACTCGGGGGGGCTTGGGGAAACTGTTTTTT. Amino acids: CASTTRGGLGKLFF. The gene calls are TRBV4-1 and TRBJ1-4; perhaps TRBD1 as D (6 bases). The germline V gene encodes CDR1 MGHRA and CDR2 YSYEKL. The CDR3 runs to 14 residues. V was clipped by 7 bases and J by 11 bases, with 20 bases between them.

As DNA, the CDR3 is TGTGCCAGCAGTTACTCTTACTGGAGCAATCAGCCCCAGCATTTT. Protein sequence: CASSYSYWSNQPQHF. V is TRBV27 and J is TRBJ1-5; D not certain. V was cut by 4 bases and J by 1 base, with 11 bases left in between. CDR1 and CDR2 from the germline V gene are MNHEY and SMNVEV (reference sequence). The CDR3 contains 15 residues.

The genes are TRBV28 and TRBJ1-4; the match to TRBD1 covers 10 bases. Germline CDR1 reads MDHEN; CDR2 reads SYDVKM. This CDR3 spans 14 amino acids. After removal of 6 bases from V and 8 bases from J, the junction contained 6 bases not matched to a gene. The CDR3 nucleotides are TGTGCCAGCAGCGACAGGGGGCGAAGGGAAAAACTGTTTTTT. Protein product: CASSDRGRREKLFF. The variable domain in full, completed from reference TRBV28 and TRBJ1-4, reads DVKVTQSSRYLVKRTGEKVFLECVQDMDHENMFWYRQDPGLGLRLIYFSYDVKMKEKGDIPEGYSVSREKKERFSLILESASTNQTSMYLCASSDRGRREKLFFGSGTQLSVL.

This chain joins TRBV20-1 and TRBJ1-2; a possible D gene is TRBD1 (6 bases). Germline CDR1 and CDR2: DFQATT and SNEGSKA (reference sequence). With 4 bases removed from V and 8 bases from J, the gap between germline ends came to 11 bases. This CDR3 region has 11 residues. CDR3 region: CSATNRDGYTF. CDR3 DNA: TGCAGTGCTACGAACAGGGACGGCTACACCTTC.

This clone appeared a single time. The V gene is TRBV5-1, the J gene TRBJ2-7; 11 bases match TRBD2. Germline values: CDR1 SGHRS, CDR2 YFSETQ. The CDR3 has 15 residues. The V segment lost 5 bases and the J segment 2 bases; nucleotides outside the gene matches: 6. The CDR3 spells CASRTGTSGAYEQYF. The DNA of the CDR3 is TGCGCCAGCAGAACCGGGACTAGCGGAGCCTACGAGCAGTACTTC.

The chain has TRBV30 and TRBJ1-1; possibly TRBD1 for D (5 bases). Trimming stripped 2 bases from V and 6 bases from J, with 10 bases between. The germline V gene encodes CDR1 GTSNPN and CDR2 SVGIG (reference sequence). The CDR3 consists of 12 residues. CDR3 amino acids: CAWSPGLAEAFF. In nucleotides, the CDR3 is TGTGCCTGGAGTCCAGGGCTCGCTGAAGCTTTCTTT.